Below, 22 T cell receptor beta chains from the same sample are listed, as sequenced in a study of T-cell memory formation after mild COVID-19. TCRdb passed the 5' RACE reads through MiXCR, listing each CDR3 protein once. The data contain under 85,000 distinct CDR3 sequences, about 15% of them seen just once; the ten biggest clones take up roughly a third. The specimen was PBMCs or a T cell subset sorted from them (not recorded which). The receptor source for this set is an adult woman who had mild COVID-19 (a few samples of this study predate the infection). Cell type and time point are not known.

Only a few counts were recorded for this clonotype. The chain couples TRBV7-8 to TRBJ2-7, with D perhaps TRBD1 or TRBD2 (6 bases each). There are 16 residues in the CDR3. Trimming stripped 3 bases from V and 3 bases from J, with 18 bases between. Germline V gives CDR1 SGHVS, CDR2 FQNEAQ. The CDR3 DNA sequence: TGTGCCAGCAGCTTCCCGACTAGGGACAACCTCTACGAGCAGTACTTC. Amino acids: CASSFPTRDNLYEQYF.

This clonotype has only a few counts. The chain carries TRBV20-1 and TRBJ2-1, with D perhaps TRBD2 (5 bases). Germline CDR1 reads DFQATT; CDR2 reads SNEGSKA (reference sequence). The CDR3 extends over 14 amino acids. Trimming pared 6 bases from V and 7 bases from J, leaving 19 bases between. CDR3: CSARRVGGGNEQFF. In DNA form, the CDR3 reads TGCAGTGCCAGGCGGGTCGGCGGTGGAAATGAGCAGTTCTTC.

This chain joins TRBV4-2 and TRBJ2-7; 7 bases fit TRBD1. Trimming removed 0 bases from V and 5 bases from J; junction bases left unmatched: 4. CDR1 LGHNA and CDR2 YNFKEQ come from the germline V gene. There are 14 residues in the CDR3. The CDR3 protein is CASSQEDRADEQYF. CDR3 DNA sequence: TGTGCCAGCAGCCAAGAAGACAGGGCGGACGAGCAGTACTTC.

The V call is TRBV2, the J call TRBJ2-1; a possible D gene is TRBD1 (6 bases). The germline V gene encodes CDR1 SNHLY and CDR2 FYNNEI. V was clipped by 9 bases and J by 4 bases, with 10 bases between them. CDR3 length: 12 residues. CDR3 coding DNA: TGTGCCAGAAGGACAGTATACAATGAGCAGTTCTTC. Amino acid sequence: CARRTVYNEQFF.

The chain joins TRBV10-2 to TRBJ2-4, with D perhaps matching TRBD2 (7 bases). Germline loops: CDR1 WSHSY, CDR2 SAAADI. CDR3 size: 15 residues. V was pared by 2 bases and J by 7 bases, with 15 bases between. The CDR3 loop is CASSERGEGKNIQYF. The CDR3 DNA sequence: TGCGCCAGCAGTGAGAGGGGGGAGGGCAAGAACATTCAGTACTTC.

Many counts were recorded for this clonotype. This sequence joins TRBV30 and TRBJ2-1; TRBD2 agrees at 14 bases. Germline V gene lookup returns CDR1 GTSNPN and CDR2 SVGIG (reference sequence). Losses at the gene ends were 3 bases for V and 10 bases for J; bases not matched to a gene: 5. This CDR3 is built from 14 residues. The CDR3 sequence is CAWRTSGGAQEQFF. The CDR3 bases are TGTGCCTGGAGGACTAGCGGGGGGGCGCAGGAGCAGTTCTTC.

The CDR3 sequence is CASSKAQSDLRGWEQYF. In DNA, the CDR3 is TGTGCCAGCAGCAAAGCGCAGTCGGACCTCCGGGGTTGGGAGCAGTACTTC. This rearrangement joins TRBV21-1 to TRBJ2-7; the table's D gene call, TRBD2, was not cross checked with the DNA. TRBV21-1 is a pseudogene locus. This CDR3 is 17 amino acids long.

The CDR3 here is CATGGGSRQEQYF. CDR3 bases: TGTGCCACCGGAGGGGGCAGTCGCCAGGAGCAGTACTTC. The chain combines TRBV7-9 with TRBJ2-7; perhaps TRBD1 as D (7 bases). V lost 10 bases and J 7 bases, leaving 20 bases between the germline ends. The CDR3 totals 13 residues. Germline V gene lookup returns CDR1 SEHNR and CDR2 FQNEAQ (reference sequence). Full variable domain (remainder filled in from reference TRBV7-9 and TRBJ2-7): DTGVSQNPRHKITKRGQNVTFRCDPISEHNRLYWYRQTLGQGPEFLTYFQNEAQLEKSRLLSDRFSAERPKGSFSTLEIQRTEQGDSAMYLCATGGGSRQEQYFGPGTRLTVT.

The chain recombines TRBV28 with TRBJ2-1; D might be TRBD2 (7 bases). The length of the CDR3 is 13 residues. V lost 3 bases, J lost 8 bases, and 11 bases lay in between. Germline-derived CDR1 and CDR2 are MDHEN and SYDVKM. CDR3 sequence (DNA): TGTGCCAGCAGTTTCGGAGGGGGGGATGAGCAGTTCTTC. This translates into CASSFGGGDEQFF.

The chain employs TRBV15 and TRBJ1-5; a possible D gene is TRBD1 (6 bases). This CDR3 contains 16 residues. V gave up 4 bases and J gave up 2 bases, with 15 bases separating them. CDR1 is LNHNV, CDR2 YYDKDF, per germline (reference sequence). The CDR3 is CATSNRDSFGNQPQHF. The CDR3 nucleotides are TGTGCCACCAGCAACAGGGATTCTTTTGGCAATCAGCCCCAGCATTTT.

This chain connects TRBV11-2 to TRBJ2-7; 10 bases align to TRBD2. V lost 3 bases to trimming and J lost 3 bases; unmatched junction nucleotides: 5. The CDR3 contains 15 residues. Germline assignment: CDR1 SGHAT and CDR2 FQNNGV. DNA of the CDR3: TGTGCCAGCAGCTTCTGGACTAGCGGCGACTACGAGCAGTACTTC. Its protein is CASSFWTSGDYEQYF.

V and J are TRBV6-2 or TRBV6-3 and TRBJ2-7; no clear D. Trimming shortened V by 7 bases and J by 2 bases, and 9 bases separated the two germline ends. CDR1 is MNHEY, CDR2 SVGEGT, per germline. CDR3 length: 12 amino acids. In DNA form, the CDR3 reads TGTGCCAGCACAGACACTGCCTACGAGCAGTACTTC. It codes for CASTDTAYEQYF.

The chain uses TRBV14 and TRBJ2-5, with 10 bases identical to TRBD1. This CDR3 is built from 16 residues. CDR1 and CDR2 (germline): SGHDN, FVKESK. Germline trimming cut 4 bases from V and 3 bases from J; bases unmatched to any gene: 8. The CDR3 region is CASSLLVGTGEETQYF. In DNA, the CDR3 is TGTGCCAGCAGCCTTCTGGTCGGGACAGGGGAAGAGACCCAGTACTTC.

V and J are TRBV14 and TRBJ2-7; D gene ambiguous. V was cut by 3 bases and J by 4 bases, with 10 bases left in between. Germline V lookup: CDR1 SGHDN, CDR2 FVKESK. The CDR3 totals 13 residues. The CDR3 DNA reads as TGTGCCAGCAGCCAGGGCCAAGCGTACGAGCAGTACTTC. Its protein product is CASSQGQAYEQYF.

The chain has TRBV4-3 and TRBJ1-1; the D is unclear. Trimming shortened V by 0 bases and J by 5 bases, and 10 bases separated the two germline ends. The CDR3 runs to 14 residues. Germline values: CDR1 LGHNA, CDR2 YSLEER. Here the CDR3 reads CASSQDSGRTEAFF. CDR3 DNA sequence: TGCGCCAGCAGCCAAGATAGCGGTCGGACTGAAGCTTTCTTT.

This clonotype came up once. The chain recombines TRBV5-1 with TRBJ2-3; TRBD2 might be the D (5 bases). Between the trimmed V and J ends, which lost 2 bases and 4 bases, there was a span of 8 bases. Germline V CDR1 and CDR2: SGHRS, YFSETQ. CDR3 length equals 13 residues. This CDR3 reads CASSLASPDTQYF. As DNA, the CDR3 is TGCGCCAGCAGCTTAGCTAGCCCAGATACGCAGTATTTT.

This chain joins TRBV20-1 and TRBJ1-2; 9 bases fit TRBD1. J lost 3 bases, V lost 6 bases, and 11 bases had no gene match. This CDR3 has 15 residues. Germline assignment: CDR1 DFQATT and CDR2 SNEGSKA (reference sequence). The CDR3 protein is CSAPVGQGIDYGYTF. CDR3 nucleotides: TGCAGTGCCCCTGTGGGACAGGGTATCGACTATGGCTACACCTTC.

The chain uses TRBV9 and TRBJ2-7; possible D gene TRBD1, 7 bases. Germline V CDR1 and CDR2: SGDLS, YYNGEE. V shed 3 bases and J shed 6 bases, with 25 bases lying between them. This CDR3 has 17 residues. The DNA for the CDR3 is TGTGCCAGCAGCGCCGGGGGTCCGAGACAGGGCTTTCGCGAGCAGTACTTC. It yields the protein CASSAGGPRQGFREQYF.

A few counts support this clonotype. The chain uses TRBV9 and TRBJ2-7; D not resolved. This CDR3 is built from 14 residues. Trimming cost V 0 bases and J 3 bases, with 10 bases left between them. Germline values: CDR1 SGDLS, CDR2 YYNGEE. The CDR3: CASSVDHGDYEQYF. For the CDR3, the DNA is TGTGCCAGCAGCGTAGACCACGGCGACTACGAGCAGTACTTC.

The chain is built from TRBV4-3 and TRBJ2-1; the match to TRBD2 covers 8 bases. The CDR3 runs to 18 residues. The V segment lost 4 bases and the J segment 6 bases; nucleotides outside the gene matches: 17. CDR1 and CDR2 (germline): LGHNA, YSLEER. The CDR3 DNA reads as TGCGCCAGCAGCCCCGCCCCCCCTGGGCGGGAGGTTGGCAATGAGCAGTTCTTC. It specifies CASSPAPPGREVGNEQFF.

This clonotype turned up a few times. J is TRBJ2-1 and V is TRBV7-9, with 8 bases matching TRBD1. Trimming at V came to 0 bases and at J to 7 bases, leaving 2 bases not matched to a gene. The germline V gene encodes CDR1 SEHNR and CDR2 FQNEAQ (reference sequence). CDR3 size: 14 residues. Written as DNA, the CDR3 is TGTGCCAGCAGCTTAGCTCGACAGGGGAATGAGCAGTTCTTC. It codes for CASSLARQGNEQFF.

Only a few counts were recorded for this clonotype. The V gene is TRBV11-2, the J gene TRBJ2-5, with TRBD2 identical over 12 bases. Germline loops: CDR1 SGHAT, CDR2 FQNNGV. This CDR3 has 16 amino acids. V shed 3 bases and J 5 bases; nucleotides not matched to a gene: 7. DNA for the CDR3: TGTGCCAGCAGCTTGGCGAGACTAGCGGGAGTGGAGACCCAGTACTTC. It encodes CASSLARLAGVETQYF. The entire variable domain, with the rest obtained from reference TRBV11-2 and TRBJ2-5, is as follows: EAGVAQSPRYKIIEKRQSVAFWCNPISGHATLYWYQQILGQGPKLLIQFQNNGVVDDSQLPKDRFSAERLKGVDSTLKIQPAKLEDSAVYLCASSLARLAGVETQYFGPGTRLLVL.